This TCR beta chain was identified during a study of vaccination and CD4 T cells after COVID-19. Across the whole study: The stimulus for the cells was overlapping spike peptides derived from SARS-CoV-2, HCoV-NL63, HCoV-OC43 and HCoV-229E.

As to treatment: approximately 9-day PBMC culture with coronavirus spike peptide pools or control peptides (ViraFEST assay). Ahead of the COVID-19 pandemic (2011-2018), the CD4+ T cells of the unexposed donor were collected. A word on this clonotype: The antigen remains undetermined.

An Oncomine TCR Beta short-read assay was used to sequence the DNA from cultured CD4+ T cells. TCRdb analysed the PCR reads with MiXCR anew, one entry per CDR3 protein. The sample holds 5,000 or so distinct CDR3 sequences, about 28% seen once. The CDR3 has 15 amino acids. The trim removed 0 bases at V and 5 bases at J, leaving 7 bases unmatched. Looked up from germline, CDR1 is DFQATT and CDR2 is SNEGSKA (reference sequence). This sequence joins TRBV20-1 and TRBJ2-1, with 7 bases that match TRBD2. The clonotype originates from a human donor in good health. The sequencing input was CD4+ T cells from blood, cultured in vitro. The CDR3 reads CSARDPAGFHNEQFF. In DNA, the CDR3 is TGCAGTGCTAGAGATCCAGCGGGGTTTCACAATGAGCAGTTCTTC.